What follows are 8 T cell receptor beta chains derived from one specimen sequenced in a study of shared clonotypes between healthy human individuals. Naive CD8 cells comprised CD45RO-negative, CCR7-positively selected cells, excluding terminally differentiated effector memory CD45RA+ cells. Clones were sequenced by immunoSEQ multiplex PCR, and TCRdb holds only the in-frame ones, with some missing. Of around 2,100,000 clones listed, about 95% were seen once; the top ten hold 1% to 1.5%. The sequenced sample was naive CD8+ T cells sorted from blood. Source of these receptors: a man aged 18 to 35 in good health.

The V and J genes are TRBV27 and TRBJ2-3; D is unclear. V was trimmed by 3 bases and J by 4 bases, leaving 8 bases between them. There are 13 residues in the CDR3. Germline V gene sequence: CDR1 MNHEY, CDR2 SMNVEV (reference sequence). CDR3 amino acids: CASSFVISDTQYF. In DNA, the CDR3 is TGTGCCAGCAGTTTCGTCATTTCAGATACGCAGTATTTT.

The chain couples TRBV5-6 to TRBJ2-2; 10 nucleotides agree with TRBD1. The CDR3 is 16 amino acids. From germline, CDR1 is SGHDT and CDR2 YYEEEE. With V trimmed by 3 bases and J by 4 bases, 6 bases remained unmatched. CDR3 in amino acids: CASSWGDRGGTGELFF. As DNA, the CDR3 is TGTGCCAGCAGCTGGGGGGACAGGGGAGGCACCGGGGAGCTGTTTTTT.

The chain combines TRBV27 with TRBJ2-3; the match to TRBD2 covers 12 bases. The trim removed 4 bases at V and 6 bases at J, leaving 5 bases unmatched. Germline CDR1 is MNHEY and CDR2 is SMNVEV (reference sequence). This CDR3 is built from 15 residues. CDR3 nucleotides: TGTGCCAGCAGTTGGACTAGCGGGGCATCGGATACGCAGTATTTT. Translated, it gives CASSWTSGASDTQYF.

This clone appeared once. The sample contains more than one DNA sequence encoding this CDR3. CDR3 loop: CASSAGGPYEQYF. For the CDR3, the DNA is TGTGCCAGTAGTGCCGGGGGCCCCTACGAGCAGTACTTC. V usage is TRBV19 and J usage is TRBJ2-7; D may correspond to TRBD1 or TRBD2 (6 bases each). The CDR3 totals 13 residues. Looked up from germline, CDR1 is LNHDA and CDR2 is SQIVND (reference sequence). Trimming shortened V by 5 bases and J by 2 bases, and 10 bases separated the two germline ends. Combining the CDR3 with reference TRBV19 and TRBJ2-7 gives the whole variable domain DGGITQSPKYLFRKEGQNVTLSCEQNLNHDAMYWYRQDPGQGLRLIYYSQIVNDFQKGDIAEGYSVSREKKESFPLTVTSAQKNPTAFYLCASSAGGPYEQYFGPGTRLTVT.

V gene TRBV19 combines with J gene TRBJ2-7; no clear D. The CDR3 extends over 15 amino acids. With 10 bases removed from V and 4 bases from J, the gap between germline ends came to 23 bases. The germline V gene has CDR1 LNHDA and CDR2 SQIVND (reference sequence). This CDR3 is CATSSVEGMAYEQYF. The DNA for the CDR3 is TGTGCCACGTCGTCTGTCGAAGGGATGGCTTACGAGCAGTACTTC.

This clone has just one count. CDR3 bases: TGTGCCAGCAGTGAAGGGACAGGGTATGAAAAACTGTTTTTT. This codes for CASSEGTGYEKLFF. The chain combines TRBV25-1 with TRBJ1-4; TRBD1 aligns across 9 bases. CDR1 is MGHDK, CDR2 SYGVNS, per germline. Trimming took 2 bases from V and 6 from J; bases not matched to a gene: 1. The CDR3 runs to 14 residues.

This chain connects TRBV9 to TRBJ2-5; 9 bases match TRBD1. In germline, CDR1 is SGDLS, CDR2 YYNGEE. This CDR3 spans 16 amino acids. V shed 0 bases and J 2 bases; nucleotides not matched to a gene: 5. The CDR3 DNA follows: TGTGCCAGCAGCGTAGAGGGACAGGGCTTTCAAGAGACCCAGTACTTC. As protein: CASSVEGQGFQETQYF. Combining the CDR3 with reference TRBV9 and TRBJ2-5 gives the whole variable domain DSGVTQTPKHLITATGQRVTLRCSPRSGDLSVYWYQQSLDQGLQFLIQYYNGEERAKGNILERFSAQQFPDLHSELNLSSLELGDSALYFCASSVEGQGFQETQYFGPGTRLLVL.

The V gene is TRBV7-9, the J gene TRBJ2-1; no definite D call. Germline CDR1 is SEHNR and CDR2 is FQNEAQ (reference sequence). The CDR3 spans 11 residues. Trimming removed 7 bases from V and 5 bases from J, with 6 bases in between. In DNA, the CDR3 is TGTGCCAGCAAGGTAGACAATGAGCAGTTCTTC. Translation: CASKVDNEQFF.